This passage covers 10 T cell receptor beta chains from one sample sequenced in a study of response to subunit inactivated influenza vaccine. TCRdb re-analysed the RT-PCR reads in MiXCR, keeping a single row per CDR3 protein. The sample carries about 310,000 distinct CDR3 sequences, roughly 22% recorded once. Specimen: PBMCs from blood, collected less than 22 months after vaccination. The receptors derive from a man aged 50-75 years who received an inactivated influenza vaccine.

J is TRBJ1-1 and V is TRBV4-3, with a tentative D call TRBD1 (5 bases). Germline CDR1 and CDR2: LGHNA and YSLEER. The CDR3 has 16 amino acids. V was pared by 0 bases and J by 1 base, with 12 bases between. CDR3 region: CASSQDTGKRNTEAFF. CDR3 bases: TGCGCCAGCAGCCAAGATACAGGAAAAAGGAACACTGAAGCTTTCTTT.

The rearrangement links TRBV7-9 to TRBJ1-1, with D maybe TRBD1 (5 bases). The V and J ends lost 0 bases and 6 bases respectively, with 14 bases between them. CDR3 size: 15 residues. The germline CDR1 and CDR2 sequences are SEHNR and FQNEAQ (reference sequence). CDR3 loop: CASSLAQGGWAEAFF. The CDR3 nucleotides are TGTGCCAGCAGCTTAGCGCAGGGAGGGTGGGCTGAAGCTTTCTTT. Drawing the rest from reference TRBV7-9 and TRBJ1-1, the complete variable domain is DTGVSQNPRHKITKRGQNVTFRCDPISEHNRLYWYRQTLGQGPEFLTYFQNEAQLEKSRLLSDRFSAERPKGSFSTLEIQRTEQGDSAMYLCASSLAQGGWAEAFFGQGTRLTVV.

The V and J genes are TRBV20-1 and TRBJ1-2; no clear D gene. The length of the CDR3 is 12 residues. Trimming took off 7 bases at V and 5 bases at J, with 14 bases between the two ends. Germline lookup yields CDR1 DFQATT and CDR2 SNEGSKA (reference sequence). The CDR3 DNA reads TGCAGTGGAAAAAGAAGAGGATATGGCTACACCTTC. Amino acid sequence: CSGKRRGYGYTF.

The gene calls are TRBV4-2 and TRBJ2-2; 7 bases map to TRBD2. Germline trimming cut 0 bases from V and 6 bases from J; bases unmatched to any gene: 7. Germline V CDR1 and CDR2: LGHNA, YNFKEQ. The CDR3 extends over 16 amino acids. The CDR3 region is CASSQDIGTNAGELFF. Written as DNA, the CDR3 is TGTGCCAGCAGCCAAGATATTGGGACTAATGCCGGGGAGCTGTTTTTT.

This rearrangement joins TRBV27 to TRBJ1-1, with 11 bases fitting TRBD1. CDR1 and CDR2 from the germline V gene are MNHEY and SMNVEV (reference sequence). This CDR3 is 16 amino acids long. The junction had 9 bases not matched to a gene; V was cut back by 5 bases and J by 4 bases. The CDR3 sequence: CASSRLGQGASTEAFF. The CDR3 DNA reads TGTGCCAGCAGTCGCCTCGGACAGGGGGCTAGCACTGAAGCTTTCTTT.

The V and J genes are TRBV15 and TRBJ2-2, with D hard to call. This CDR3 comprises 13 residues. The V end lost 1 base, the J end lost 8 bases, and 8 bases lay between the germline ends. Germline lookup yields CDR1 LNHNV and CDR2 YYDKDF (reference sequence). As DNA, the CDR3 is TGTGCCACCAGCAGAGGGGTATCTGGGGAGCTGTTTTTT. This codes for CATSRGVSGELFF.

The rearrangement links TRBV3-1 to TRBJ2-2; possible D gene TRBD2, 6 bases. The CDR3 runs to 14 residues. Germline V gene lookup returns CDR1 LGHDT and CDR2 YNNKEL (reference sequence). Trimming removed 8 bases from V and 0 bases from J, with 10 bases in between. The CDR3 coding sequence is TGTGCCAGCTCGGGACTCTCGAACACCGGGGAGCTGTTTTTT. Translated, it gives CASSGLSNTGELFF.

The chain couples TRBV7-9 to TRBJ2-5, with 9 nucleotides matching TRBD2. Germline assignment: CDR1 SEHNR and CDR2 FQNEAQ (reference sequence). There are 14 residues in the CDR3. V lost 6 bases and J lost 4; bases outside the gene matches: 6. The chain's CDR3 is CASRPRTSVETQYF. As DNA, the CDR3 is TGTGCCAGCAGACCTAGGACTAGCGTAGAGACCCAGTACTTC.

The rearrangement joins TRBV7-2 to TRBJ2-5; 10 nucleotides align to TRBD2. The CDR3 consists of 17 residues. V was pared by 1 base and J by 1 base, with 6 bases of the junction left unmatched. Germline values: CDR1 SGHTA, CDR2 FQGNSA. The chain's CDR3 is CASSLVTSGMTQETQYF. The DNA for the CDR3 is TGTGCCAGCAGCTTAGTTACTAGCGGGATGACCCAAGAGACCCAGTACTTC.

The V gene is TRBV12-5, the J gene TRBJ2-2, with 12 positions matching TRBD1. The germline CDR1 and CDR2 sequences are LGHNT and FRNRAP. V lost 1 base to trimming and J lost 5 bases; unmatched junction nucleotides: 5. The CDR3 is 17 residues long. The CDR3 DNA sequence: TGTGCTAGTGGTTTGGGTTTGGGACAGGGGGCTACCGGGGAGCTGTTTTTT. As protein: CASGLGLGQGATGELFF.